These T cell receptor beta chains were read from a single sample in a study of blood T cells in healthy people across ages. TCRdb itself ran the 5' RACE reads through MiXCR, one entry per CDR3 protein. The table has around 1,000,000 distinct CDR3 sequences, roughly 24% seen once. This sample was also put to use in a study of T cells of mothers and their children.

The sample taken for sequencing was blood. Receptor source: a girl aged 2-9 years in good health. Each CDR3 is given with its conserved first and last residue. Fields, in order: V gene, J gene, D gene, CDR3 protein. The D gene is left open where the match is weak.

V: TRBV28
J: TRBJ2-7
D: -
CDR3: CASRPWTGPTYEQYF

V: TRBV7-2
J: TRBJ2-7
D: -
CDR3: CASSLEYEQYF

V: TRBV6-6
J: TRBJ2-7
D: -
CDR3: CASSTNRVLSYEQYF

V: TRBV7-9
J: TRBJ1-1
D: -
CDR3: CASAELNTEAFF

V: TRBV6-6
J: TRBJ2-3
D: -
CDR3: CASSYYGTPSSYF

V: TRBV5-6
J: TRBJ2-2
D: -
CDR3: CASSLEVTPHTGELFF

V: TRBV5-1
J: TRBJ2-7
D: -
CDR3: CASSLRDISYEQYF

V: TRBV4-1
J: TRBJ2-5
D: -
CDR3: CASSHLIMGSGWKETQYF

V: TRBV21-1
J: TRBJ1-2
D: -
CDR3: CASDGRNYGYTF

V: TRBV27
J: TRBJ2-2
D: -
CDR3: CASSFNEHTGELFF

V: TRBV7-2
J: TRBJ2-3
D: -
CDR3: CASSLVGGVYTDTQYF

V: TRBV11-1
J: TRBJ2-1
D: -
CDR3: CASSLTQQGHSYNEQFF

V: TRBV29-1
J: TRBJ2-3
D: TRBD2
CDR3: CSVGTRNTDTQYF

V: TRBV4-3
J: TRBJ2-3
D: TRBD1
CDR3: CASSQDATGKDTQYF

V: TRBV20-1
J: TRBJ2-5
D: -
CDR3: CSAEGPVQETQYF

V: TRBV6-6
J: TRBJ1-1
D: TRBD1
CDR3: CASSRGQMNTEAFF

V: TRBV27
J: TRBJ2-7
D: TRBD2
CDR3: CASSPLRAGGYEQYF

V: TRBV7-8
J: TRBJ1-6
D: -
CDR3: CASSPLQGRGSPLHF

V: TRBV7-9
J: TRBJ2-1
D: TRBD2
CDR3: CASSYGTSGGDEQSF

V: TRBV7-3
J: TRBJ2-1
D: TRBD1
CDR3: CASSSLTGAYNEQFF

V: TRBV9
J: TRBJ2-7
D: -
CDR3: CASSVETSPVDEQYF

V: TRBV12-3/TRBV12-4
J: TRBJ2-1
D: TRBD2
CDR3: CAILSGATGYNEQFF

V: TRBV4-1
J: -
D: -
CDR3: CASSPRASEENEQFF

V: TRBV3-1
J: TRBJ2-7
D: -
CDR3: CASRQNVGYEQYF

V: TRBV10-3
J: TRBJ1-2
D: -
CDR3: CAINRQQNGLRDYTF

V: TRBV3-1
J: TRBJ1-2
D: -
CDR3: CASSQGNRPNYGYTF

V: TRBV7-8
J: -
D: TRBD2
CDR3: CASSTRTSGVRYEQYF

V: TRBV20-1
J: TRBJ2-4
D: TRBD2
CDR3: CSANLYVGGRTAKNIQYF

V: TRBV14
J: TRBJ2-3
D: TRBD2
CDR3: CASSQLQLAHTDTQYF

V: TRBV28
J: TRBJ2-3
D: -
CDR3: CASSPIFGARTDTQYF

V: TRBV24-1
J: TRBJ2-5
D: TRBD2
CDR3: CATGLAGGHETQYF

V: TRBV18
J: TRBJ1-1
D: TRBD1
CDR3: CASSPSGQGVFEAFF

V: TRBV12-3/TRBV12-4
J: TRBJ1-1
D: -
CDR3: CASSSLLASQGNTEAFF

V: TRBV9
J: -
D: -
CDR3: CASSPVGSAYNEQFF

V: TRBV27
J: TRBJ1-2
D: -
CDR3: CASSFRGTNYGYTF

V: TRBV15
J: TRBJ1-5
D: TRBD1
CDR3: CATSDGTAEHSNQPQHF

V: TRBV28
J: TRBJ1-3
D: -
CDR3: CASSELSFSGNTIYF

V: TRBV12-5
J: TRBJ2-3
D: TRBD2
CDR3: CASGLFPGSGGGVTDTQYF

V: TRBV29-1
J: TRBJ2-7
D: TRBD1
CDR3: CSVEVGTGAYEQYF

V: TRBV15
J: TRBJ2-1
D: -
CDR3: CATSRDIETYNEQFF

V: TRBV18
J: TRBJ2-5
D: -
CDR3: CASRQTGGAETQYF

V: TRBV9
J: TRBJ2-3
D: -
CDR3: CASSVDRTGIDTDTQYF